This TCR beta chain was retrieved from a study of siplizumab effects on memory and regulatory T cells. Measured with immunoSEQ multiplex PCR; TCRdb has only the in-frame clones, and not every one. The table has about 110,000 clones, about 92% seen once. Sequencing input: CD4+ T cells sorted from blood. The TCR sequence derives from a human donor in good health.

CDR3 amino acids: CASSYSQGANFDEQFF. The DNA of the CDR3 is TGTGCCAGCAGTTACTCGCAGGGGGCGAATTTCGATGAGCAGTTCTTC. V usage is TRBV6-5 and J usage is TRBJ2-1, with 8 bases aligning to TRBD1. The length of the CDR3 is 16 residues. V was clipped by 0 bases and J by 8 bases; unmatched bases: 9. Germline values: CDR1 MNHEY, CDR2 SVGAGI.